One sample yielded the 23 T cell receptor beta chains listed below, sequenced in a study of cytomegalovirus exposure and HLA in healthy donors. It was with 60 Vbeta and 13 Jbeta primers that the PCR ran. Libraries were prepared by immunoSEQ multiplex PCR; TCRdb keeps only in-frame clonotypes and omits some of them. Here the sample spans about 180,000 clones, more than 60% being singletons. The sample comprised PBMCs. The receptors shown here come from a man aged 18 to 35 in good health and CMV-seronegative.

V is TRBV7-2 and J is TRBJ2-1, with a weak D call TRBD2 (6 bases). Per germline, CDR1 SGHTA and CDR2 FQGNSA. This CDR3 is 15 amino acids long. V was clipped by 5 bases and J by 0 bases, with 11 bases between them. As DNA, the CDR3 is TGTGCCAGCAGCCGCAGACTAGGCTCCTACAATGAGCAGTTCTTC. As protein: CASSRRLGSYNEQFF. The whole variable domain, remainder taken from reference TRBV7-2 and TRBJ2-1, is GAGVSQSPSNKVTEKGKDVELRCDPISGHTALYWYRQSLGQGLEFLIYFQGNSAPDKSGLPSDRFSAERTGGSVSTLTIQRTQQEDSAVYLCASSRRLGSYNEQFFGPGTRLTVL.

The gene calls are TRBV30 and TRBJ2-5, with TRBD1 identical over 8 bases. The CDR3 is 14 residues long. The V gene end was trimmed by 3 bases and the J gene end by 8 bases; junction bases not matched to a gene: 11. Germline CDR1 reads GTSNPN; CDR2 reads SVGIG (reference sequence). CDR3 coding DNA: TGTGCCTGGAGCAGGACAGGGACGGTGGAAACCCAGTACTTC. This gives the protein CAWSRTGTVETQYF.

The V and J genes are TRBV15 and TRBJ2-2; D is perhaps TRBD1 (6 bases). The germline V gene encodes CDR1 LNHNV and CDR2 YYDKDF (reference sequence). This CDR3 has 14 residues. V lost 3 bases to trimming and J lost 7 bases, with 12 bases between them. The CDR3 region has the DNA TGTGCCACCAGCAGTGTCAGGGGAGTCGGGGAGCTGTTTTTT. This sequence encodes CATSSVRGVGELFF.

This sequence joins TRBV6-5 and TRBJ1-5; D gene ambiguous. The germline V and J ends were trimmed by 0 bases and 7 bases, with 10 bases remaining between them. The CDR3 is 14 amino acids. CDR1 and CDR2 (germline): MNHEY, SVGAGI. The CDR3 DNA reads TGTGCCAGCAGTTACTCTACCGGGGAACAGCCCCAGCATTTT. This gives the protein CASSYSTGEQPQHF.

The chain uses TRBV20-1 and TRBJ2-2, with D uncertain. The CDR3 loop spans 11 amino acids. The germline gives CDR1 DFQATT, CDR2 SNEGSKA (reference sequence). The V end lost 2 bases, the J end lost 7 bases, and 5 bases lay between the germline ends. The CDR3 DNA reads as TGCAGTGCTAGATCCGGCGGGGAGCTGTTTTTT. Translating gives CSARSGGELFF.

This clone was found once. The chain couples TRBV9 to TRBJ2-2, with a possible D match to TRBD2 (5 bases). In germline, CDR1 is SGDLS, CDR2 YYNGEE. The V and J ends lost 0 bases and 7 bases respectively, with 16 bases between them. This CDR3 has 16 amino acids. The CDR3: CASSVGMERAGGELFF. CDR3 bases: TGTGCCAGCAGCGTAGGAATGGAACGGGCGGGCGGGGAGCTGTTTTTT.

This chain links TRBV7-9 with TRBJ2-3, with a weak D call TRBD1 (7 bases). The CDR3 has 15 amino acids. CDR1 is SEHNR and CDR2 is FQNEAQ in the germline V gene (reference sequence). Trimming pared 5 bases from V and 3 bases from J, leaving 15 bases between. CDR3 loop: CASSAQGGWTDTQYF. In DNA form, the CDR3 reads TGTGCCAGCAGCGCCCAGGGGGGTTGGACAGATACGCAGTATTTT.

This chain links TRBV6-1 with TRBJ2-7; 9 bases fit TRBD1. The CDR3 length is 16 residues. The germline V gene has CDR1 MNHNS and CDR2 SASEGT. V lost 2 bases to trimming and J lost 1 base; unmatched junction nucleotides: 6. The CDR3 DNA sequence: TGTGCCAGCAGTGAAAGGTTGGACAGGGGTTCCTACGAGCAGTACTTC. As protein: CASSERLDRGSYEQYF.

V and J are TRBV6-1 and TRBJ2-2; TRBD2 matches 10 bases. V lost 4 bases, J lost 6 bases, and 17 bases stayed unmatched. The CDR3 contains 19 residues. Germline CDR1 MNHNS, CDR2 SASEGT. The CDR3 sequence: CASSAHQRLAGGLPGELFF. For the CDR3, the DNA is TGTGCCAGCAGTGCACACCAACGATTAGCGGGAGGTTTACCCGGGGAGCTGTTTTTT.

The chain is built from TRBV6-6 and TRBJ1-6; 8 bases are a match to TRBD1. Germline assignment: CDR1 MNHNY and CDR2 SVGAGI (reference sequence). The CDR3 extends over 14 amino acids. Trimming took 2 bases from V and 7 from J; bases not matched to a gene: 1. The DNA for the CDR3 is TGTGCCAGCAGTTACGGGACAGGAAATTCACCCCTCCACTTT. This gives the protein CASSYGTGNSPLHF.

With regard to this clone: Sequence at one end of the junction differs from germline and may be a read error. The chain couples TRBV7-9 to TRBJ2-1; D gene ambiguous. This CDR3 contains 11 residues. Germline CDR1 SEHNR, CDR2 FQNEAQ (reference sequence). CDR3 DNA: TGTTCCAGCAGCGAGGCTATCGAGCAGTTCTTC. Its translation is CSSSEAIEQFF.

The V and J genes are TRBV6-6 and TRBJ1-2, with 9 bases that match TRBD1. This CDR3 comprises 12 residues. CDR1 and CDR2 from the germline V gene are MNHNY and SVGAGI (reference sequence). V was clipped by 5 bases and J by 10 bases; unmatched bases: 5. The CDR3 nucleotides read TGTGCCAGCAGTCGGGACAGGGAGGACTACACCTTC. This codes for CASSRDREDYTF.

This rearrangement joins TRBV7-3 to TRBJ2-7; the D gene is possibly TRBD2 (7 bases). This CDR3 contains 14 residues. Trimming removed 5 bases from V and 9 bases from J, with 20 bases in between. The germline gives CDR1 SGHTA, CDR2 FQGTGA. CDR3 bases: TGTGCCAGCAGCGACGGGGGGACACCCCCGCGGCAGTACTTC. Its translation: CASSDGGTPPRQYF. Filled out from reference TRBV7-3 and TRBJ2-7, the complete variable domain reads GAGVSQTPSNKVTEKGKYVELRCDPISGHTALYWYRQSLGQGPEFLIYFQGTGAADDSGLPNDRFFAVRPEGSVSTLKIQRTERGDSAVYLCASSDGGTPPRQYFGPGTRLTVT.

This chain links TRBV4-3 with TRBJ1-1; D not certain. This CDR3 is 16 amino acids long. The germline CDR1 and CDR2 sequences are LGHNA and YSLEER. The V end was cut by 0 bases, the J end by 1 base, with 12 bases between. CDR3 DNA sequence: TGCGCCAGCAGCCAAGAGCTAACGAGCGGGAACACTGAAGCTTTCTTT. It yields the protein CASSQELTSGNTEAFF.

The rearrangement uses TRBV7-2 and TRBJ2-1; 11 bases are shared with TRBD2. The CDR3 covers 15 residues. Germline values: CDR1 SGHTA, CDR2 FQGNSA. Losses at the gene ends were 5 bases for V and 6 bases for J; bases not matched to a gene: 6. CDR3 amino acids: CASSLSGGARNEQFF. For the CDR3, the DNA is TGTGCCAGCAGCCTTAGCGGGGGGGCGCGCAATGAGCAGTTCTTC.

V is TRBV6-5 and J is TRBJ2-7, with 9 nucleotides matching TRBD1. V gave up 5 bases and J gave up 5 bases; unmatched junction bases: 7. CDR1 and CDR2 (germline): MNHEY, SVGAGI. The length of the CDR3 is 14 residues. CDR3 DNA: TGTGCCAGCAGTGCCTCGGACAGGGGCCACGAGCAGTACTTC. Amino acid sequence: CASSASDRGHEQYF.

The rearrangement joins TRBV7-2 to TRBJ2-3, with a weak D call TRBD2 (5 bases). The germline V gene has CDR1 SGHTA and CDR2 FQGNSA. The CDR3 is 14 amino acids. Between the trimmed V and J ends, which lost 5 bases and 2 bases, there was a span of 11 bases. CDR3 DNA sequence: TGTGCCAGCAGCCCCGGGGTCAACACAGATACGCAGTATTTT. Encoded protein: CASSPGVNTDTQYF.

The gene calls are TRBV2 and TRBJ1-5, with TRBD1 identical over 8 bases. V lost 6 bases and J lost 7; bases outside the gene matches: 5. The CDR3 consists of 13 residues. Germline V gene sequence: CDR1 SNHLY, CDR2 FYNNEI. The CDR3 nucleotides read TGTGCCAGCAGCTTGGACAGGGTCCAGCCCCAGCATTTT. Encoded protein: CASSLDRVQPQHF.

The CDR3 coding sequence is TGTGCCAGCAGGCCAAACAGGGGAGGTACCGGGGAGCTGTTTTTT. Translated, it gives CASRPNRGGTGELFF. The V gene is TRBV6-6, the J gene TRBJ2-2; D perhaps matches TRBD1 (7 bases). Per germline, CDR1 MNHNY and CDR2 SVGAGI (reference sequence). Trimming pared 6 bases from V and 5 bases from J, leaving 16 bases between. The CDR3 runs to 15 residues.

The CDR3 region has the DNA TGTGCCAGCAGCCGCCCGGGACAGGGGAACACTGAAGCTTTCTTT. This translates into CASSRPGQGNTEAFF. This chain joins TRBV4-2 and TRBJ1-1, with 9 bases that match TRBD1. Per the germline V gene, CDR1 is LGHNA and CDR2 is YNFKEQ. The V segment lost 4 bases and the J segment 1 base; nucleotides outside the gene matches: 4. The CDR3 is 15 residues long.

The chain links TRBV6-1 to TRBJ2-2; 8 bases map to TRBD1. With V trimmed by 6 bases and J by 0 bases, 3 bases remained unmatched. The CDR3 runs 15 residues. Germline V CDR1 and CDR2: MNHNS, SASEGT. Here the CDR3 reads CASRAQGANTGELFF. CDR3 coding DNA: TGTGCCAGCAGAGCACAGGGGGCGAACACCGGGGAGCTGTTTTTT.

This chain connects TRBV6-5 to TRBJ2-7; D is possibly TRBD1 (6 bases). CDR1 is MNHEY, CDR2 SVGAGI, per germline. There are 12 residues in the CDR3. Deletions cut 8 bases from V and 5 bases from J, with 13 bases between. The CDR3 region has the DNA TGTGCCAGCCCACAGGGAAGGAACGAGCAGTACTTC. Translation gives CASPQGRNEQYF.

This chain uses TRBV18 with TRBJ2-7, with 8 bases lining up with TRBD1. This CDR3 contains 12 residues. The germline V gene encodes CDR1 KGHSH and CDR2 LQKENI. J lost 4 bases, V lost 4 bases, and 0 bases had no gene match. CDR3 DNA: TGTGCCAGCTCACGACAGGGGTACGAGCAGTACTTC. Translated: CASSRQGYEQYF.